This T cell receptor beta chain was identified in a study of identical twins' blood T cells. The V segment lost 6 bases and the J segment 5 bases; nucleotides outside the gene matches: 15. CDR1 and CDR2 (germline): LGHDT, YNNKEL (reference sequence). The CDR3 extends over 18 amino acids. TCRdb reanalysed the 5' RACE reads using MiXCR and keeps one entry per CDR3 protein. Among 400,000 or so distinct CDR3 sequences listed, 25% to 35% were seen once. Donors were six healthy women in three monozygous twin pairs. Likely shared infections and vaccines: all three twin pairs were reared together. The TCR originated in a woman between 18 and 49 years old in good health. Material: PBMCs. V and J are TRBV3-1 and TRBJ2-5; 13 bases map to TRBD2. The DNA for the CDR3 is TGTGCCAGCAGTCGTCAGTGGACTAGCGGGAGCTTCAGTGAGACCCAGTACTTC. Translating it yields CASSRQWTSGSFSETQYF.